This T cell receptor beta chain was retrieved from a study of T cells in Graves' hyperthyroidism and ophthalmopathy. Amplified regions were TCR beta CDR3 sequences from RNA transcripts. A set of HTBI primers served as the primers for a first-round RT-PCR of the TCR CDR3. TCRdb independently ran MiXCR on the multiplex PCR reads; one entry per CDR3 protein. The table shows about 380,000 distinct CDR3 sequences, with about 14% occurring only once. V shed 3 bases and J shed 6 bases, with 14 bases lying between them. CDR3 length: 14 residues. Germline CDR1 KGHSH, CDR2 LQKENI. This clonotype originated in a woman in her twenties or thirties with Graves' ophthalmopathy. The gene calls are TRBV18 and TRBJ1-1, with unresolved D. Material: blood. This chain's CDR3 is CASSPDQVTAEAFF. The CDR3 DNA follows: TGTGCCAGCTCACCCGATCAGGTTACGGCTGAAGCTTTCTTT.